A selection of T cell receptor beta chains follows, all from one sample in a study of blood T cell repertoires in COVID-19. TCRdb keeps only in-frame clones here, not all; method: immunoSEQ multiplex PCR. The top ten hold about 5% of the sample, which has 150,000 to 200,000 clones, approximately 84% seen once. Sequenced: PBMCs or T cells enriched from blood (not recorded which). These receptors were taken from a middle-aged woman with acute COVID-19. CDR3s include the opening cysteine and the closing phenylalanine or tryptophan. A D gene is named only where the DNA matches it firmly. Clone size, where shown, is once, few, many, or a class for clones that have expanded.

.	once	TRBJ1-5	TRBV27	CASSLSRNQPQHF	TGTGCCAGCAGTTTATCTAGAAATCAGCCCCAGCATTTT
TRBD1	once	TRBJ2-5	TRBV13	CASSDDRGRETQYF	TGTGCCAGCAGCGACGACAGGGGGCGAGAGACCCAGTACTTC
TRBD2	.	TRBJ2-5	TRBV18	CASSPGGQETQYF	TGTGCCAGCTCACCGGGGGGGCAAGAGACCCAGTACTTC
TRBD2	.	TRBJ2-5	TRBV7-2	CASSLGLAGGGAETQYF	TGTGCCAGCAGCTTAGGTCTAGCGGGAGGAGGGGCAGAGACCCAGTACTTC
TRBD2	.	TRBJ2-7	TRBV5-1	CASSLGASGTYEQYF	TGCGCCAGCAGCTTGGGAGCTAGCGGGACCTACGAGCAGTACTTC
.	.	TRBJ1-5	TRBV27	CASSWGGLSNQPQHF	TGTGCCAGCAGTTGGGGGGGTCTCAGCAATCAGCCCCAGCATTTT
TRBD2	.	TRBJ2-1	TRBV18	CASSPAVAGVLEQFF	TGTGCCAGCTCCCCGGCGGTAGCGGGAGTACTCGAGCAGTTCTTC
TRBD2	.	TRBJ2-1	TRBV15	CATSRSNSGRFDEQFF	TGTGCCACCAGCAGGTCCAATAGCGGGAGGTTTGATGAGCAGTTCTTC
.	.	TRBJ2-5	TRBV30	CAWSVGGAGETQYF	TGTGCCTGGAGTGTTGGGGGCGCCGGGGAGACCCAGTACTTC
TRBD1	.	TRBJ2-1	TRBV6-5	CASSYADRGSEQFF	TGTGCCAGCAGTTACGCCGACAGGGGGAGTGAGCAGTTCTTC
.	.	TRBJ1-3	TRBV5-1	CASSSLPSSSGNTIYF	TGCGCCAGCAGCTCCCTTCCGTCGAGCTCTGGAAACACCATATATTTT
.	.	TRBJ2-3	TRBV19	CAIPNTDTQYF	TGTGCCATCCCAAACACAGATACGCAGTATTTT
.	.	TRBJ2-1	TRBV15	CATSRDRRGRTTYNEQFF	TGTGCCACCAGCAGAGATCGGAGGGGCCGGACAACCTACAATGAGCAGTTCTTC
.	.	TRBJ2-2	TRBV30	CASGTGELFF	TGTGCCTCGGGGACCGGGGAGCTGTTTTTT
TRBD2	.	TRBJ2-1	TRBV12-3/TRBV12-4	CASGTGTRGWEFF	TGTGCCAGCGGAACCGGGACTAGGGGATGGGAGTTCTTC
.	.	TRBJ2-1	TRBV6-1	CASSEIGWTMNNEQFF	TGTGCCAGCAGTGAAATTGGCTGGACAATGAACAATGAGCAGTTCTTC
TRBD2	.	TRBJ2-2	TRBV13	CASSPGTSGILNTGELFF	TGTGCCAGCAGCCCAGGGACTAGCGGGATCCTGAACACCGGGGAGCTGTTTTTT
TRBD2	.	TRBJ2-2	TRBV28	CASKLTSGANTGELFF	TGTGCCAGCAAACTTACTAGCGGCGCGAACACCGGGGAGCTGTTTTTT
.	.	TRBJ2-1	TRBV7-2	CASSLTGLSSYNEQFF	TGTGCCAGCAGCTTAACGGGACTGAGCTCCTACAATGAGCAGTTCTTC
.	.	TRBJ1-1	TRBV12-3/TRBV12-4	CASKGRRLPEAFF	TGTGCCAGCAAAGGTCGGAGATTACCTGAAGCTTTCTTT
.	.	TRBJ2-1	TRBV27	CASRRLDASYNEQFF	TGTGCCAGCAGACGACTAGACGCCTCCTACAATGAGCAGTTCTTC
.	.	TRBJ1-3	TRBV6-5	CASKGRGERNTIYF	TGTGCCAGCAAGGGGAGGGGGGAGCGAAACACCATATATTTT
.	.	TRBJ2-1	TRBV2	CASREGGNEQFF	TGTGCCAGCAGGGAGGGAGGCAATGAGCAGTTCTTC
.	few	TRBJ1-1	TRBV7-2	CASGIQGNTEAFF	TGTGCCAGCGGAATACAGGGGAACACTGAAGCTTTCTTT
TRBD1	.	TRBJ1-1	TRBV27	CASYHRGSTEAFF	TGTGCCAGCTACCACAGGGGCTCCACTGAAGCTTTCTTT
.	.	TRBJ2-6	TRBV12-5	CASGLVVAEGTSLTPGANVLTF	TGTGCTAGTGGTTTGGTCGTGGCAGAGGGGACATCCTTAACCCCTGGGGCCAACGTCCTGACTTTC
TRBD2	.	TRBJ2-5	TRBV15	CATSRGAAGGETQYF	TGTGCCACCAGCAGAGGGGCAGCGGGGGGGGAGACCCAGTACTTC
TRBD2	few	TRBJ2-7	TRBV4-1	CASSQEETSGSYEQYF	TGCGCCAGCAGCCAGGAGGAAACTAGCGGGAGCTACGAGCAGTACTTC
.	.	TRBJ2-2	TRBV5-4	CASSGNRANTGELFF	TGTGCCAGCAGCGGCAACAGGGCGAACACCGGGGAGCTGTTTTTT
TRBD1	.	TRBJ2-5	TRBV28	CASRLSGTVVQTQYF	TGTGCCAGCAGGTTGTCCGGGACAGTCGTCCAGACCCAGTACTTC
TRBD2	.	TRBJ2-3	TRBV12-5	CASGFPRGASGSDTQYF	TGTGCTAGTGGTTTCCCCCGCGGGGCTAGCGGCTCAGATACGCAGTATTTT
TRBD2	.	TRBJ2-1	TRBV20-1	CSASYAREDEQFF	TGCAGTGCTAGTTACGCGCGGGAGGATGAGCAGTTCTTC
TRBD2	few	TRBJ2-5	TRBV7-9	CASSPGGPSGTPQYF	TGTGCCAGCAGCCCCGGGGGGCCTAGCGGGACACCCCAGTACTTC
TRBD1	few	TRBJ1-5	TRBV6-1	CASREGQGLMEPQHF	TGTGCCAGCAGGGAAGGACAGGGTCTAATGGAGCCCCAGCATTTT
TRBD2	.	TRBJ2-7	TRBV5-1	CASSAGTSGRPASYEQYF	TGCGCCAGCAGCGCAGGGACTAGCGGGAGGCCCGCCTCCTACGAGCAGTACTTC
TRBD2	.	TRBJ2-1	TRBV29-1	CSGTRRGSYNEQFF	TGCAGCGGGACTAGACGCGGGTCCTACAATGAGCAGTTCTTC
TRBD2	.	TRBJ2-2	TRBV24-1	CATSQVAGGRTNTGELFF	TGTGCCACCAGTCAGGTAGCGGGAGGCAGAACGAACACCGGGGAGCTGTTTTTT
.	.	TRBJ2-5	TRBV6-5	CASSLDPRETQYF	TGTGCCAGCAGTCTCGATCCCAGGGAGACCCAGTACTTC
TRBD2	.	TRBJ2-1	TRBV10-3	CATRLAGSYNEQFF	TGTGCCACCCGACTAGCCGGCTCCTACAATGAGCAGTTCTTC
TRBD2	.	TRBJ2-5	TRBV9	CASSQGGGRKETQYF	TGTGCCAGCAGCCAAGGAGGCGGGAGGAAGGAGACCCAGTACTTC
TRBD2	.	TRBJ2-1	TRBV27	CASSLFKGLAAYNEQFF	TGTGCCAGCAGTTTATTCAAAGGACTAGCGGCCTACAATGAGCAGTTCTTC
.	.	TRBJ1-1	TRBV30	CAWSGVVPEAFF	TGTGCCTGGAGCGGTGTGGTCCCTGAAGCTTTCTTT
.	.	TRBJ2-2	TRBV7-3	CASREGVGNTGELFF	TGTGCCAGCAGGGAGGGAGTGGGGAACACCGGGGAGCTGTTTTTT
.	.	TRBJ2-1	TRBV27	CASSSTAFYNEQFF	TGTGCCAGCAGTTCCACCGCGTTCTACAATGAGCAGTTCTTC
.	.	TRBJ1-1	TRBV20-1	CSASMAVLTEAFF	TGCAGTGCTAGTATGGCTGTTTTGACTGAAGCTTTCTTT
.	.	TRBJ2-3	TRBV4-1	CASSQEPLALYTQYF	TGCGCCAGCAGCCAAGAGCCGCTAGCGTTGTATACGCAGTATTTT
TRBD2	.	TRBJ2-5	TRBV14	CASSPEGLAMTQYF	TGTGCCAGCAGCCCGGAGGGACTAGCGATGACCCAGTACTTC
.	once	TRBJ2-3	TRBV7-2	CASSLAGAADTQYF	TGTGCCAGCAGCTTAGCGGGGGCGGCAGATACGCAGTATTTT
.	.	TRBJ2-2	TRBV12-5	CASGLFQNTGELFF	TGTGCTAGTGGTTTGTTCCAGAACACCGGGGAGCTGTTTTTT
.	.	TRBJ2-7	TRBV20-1	CSASGASYEQYF	TGCAGTGCTAGTGGGGCCTCCTACGAGCAGTACTTC
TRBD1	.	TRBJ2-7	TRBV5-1	CASSYGLGQGRPYEQYF	TGCGCCAGCAGCTACGGACTCGGACAGGGTCGACCCTACGAGCAGTACTTC
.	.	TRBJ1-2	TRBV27	CASSLSWSSRFGYTF	TGTGCCAGCAGTTTAAGCTGGTCAAGCCGTTTTGGCTACACCTTC
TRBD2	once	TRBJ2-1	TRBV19	CASSETSGRVGNEQFF	TGTGCCAGTAGCGAGACTAGCGGGAGAGTGGGGAATGAGCAGTTCTTC
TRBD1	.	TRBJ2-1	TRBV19	CASSRRQGAYEQFF	TGTGCCAGTAGTCGAAGACAGGGGGCCTATGAGCAGTTCTTC
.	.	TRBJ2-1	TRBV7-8	CASSLAETDYNEQFF	TGTGCCAGCAGCTTAGCGGAGACAGACTACAATGAGCAGTTCTTC
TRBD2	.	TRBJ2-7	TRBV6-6	CATRREYSYEQYF	TGTGCCACCAGGCGGGAGTACTCCTACGAGCAGTACTTC
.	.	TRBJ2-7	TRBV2	CASTTGLGYEQYF	TGTGCCAGTACTACAGGGTTAGGTTACGAGCAGTACTTC